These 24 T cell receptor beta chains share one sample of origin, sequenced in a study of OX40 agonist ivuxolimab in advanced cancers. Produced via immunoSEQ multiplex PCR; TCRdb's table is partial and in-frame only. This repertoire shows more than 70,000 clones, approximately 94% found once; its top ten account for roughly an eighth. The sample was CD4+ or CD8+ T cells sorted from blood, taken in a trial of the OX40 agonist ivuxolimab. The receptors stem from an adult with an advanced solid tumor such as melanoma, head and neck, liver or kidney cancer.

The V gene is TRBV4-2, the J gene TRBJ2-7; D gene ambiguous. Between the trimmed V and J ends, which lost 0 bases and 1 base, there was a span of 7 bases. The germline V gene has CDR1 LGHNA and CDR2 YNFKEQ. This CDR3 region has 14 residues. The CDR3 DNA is TGTGCCAGCAGCCAAGAACACGGATCCTACGAGCAGTACTTC. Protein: CASSQEHGSYEQYF.

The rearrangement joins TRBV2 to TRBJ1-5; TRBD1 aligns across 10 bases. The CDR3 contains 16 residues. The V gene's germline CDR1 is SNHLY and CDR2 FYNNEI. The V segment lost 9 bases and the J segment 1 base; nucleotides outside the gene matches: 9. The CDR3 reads CASHRDRGVSNQPQHF. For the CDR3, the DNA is TGTGCCAGTCACCGGGACAGGGGAGTGAGCAATCAGCCCCAGCATTTT.

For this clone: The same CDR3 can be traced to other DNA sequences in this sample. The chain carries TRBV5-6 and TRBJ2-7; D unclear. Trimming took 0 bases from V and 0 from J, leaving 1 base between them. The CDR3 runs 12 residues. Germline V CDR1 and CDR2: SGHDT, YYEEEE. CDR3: CASSLASYEQYF. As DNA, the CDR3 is TGTGCCAGCAGCTTGGCCTCCTACGAGCAGTACTTC.

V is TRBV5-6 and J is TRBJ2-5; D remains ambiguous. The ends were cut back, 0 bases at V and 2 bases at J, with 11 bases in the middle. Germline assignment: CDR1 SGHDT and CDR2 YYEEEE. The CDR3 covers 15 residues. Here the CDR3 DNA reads TGTGCCAGCAGCTTGGAGACGGGCGATCAAGAGACCCAGTACTTC. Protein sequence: CASSLETGDQETQYF.

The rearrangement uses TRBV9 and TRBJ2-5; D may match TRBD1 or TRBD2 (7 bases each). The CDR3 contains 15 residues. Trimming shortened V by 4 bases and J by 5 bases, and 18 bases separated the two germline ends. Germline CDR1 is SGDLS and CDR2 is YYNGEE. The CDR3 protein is CASSLRGGTSETQYF. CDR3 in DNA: TGTGCCAGCAGCCTCAGGGGGGGGACCTCGGAGACCCAGTACTTC.

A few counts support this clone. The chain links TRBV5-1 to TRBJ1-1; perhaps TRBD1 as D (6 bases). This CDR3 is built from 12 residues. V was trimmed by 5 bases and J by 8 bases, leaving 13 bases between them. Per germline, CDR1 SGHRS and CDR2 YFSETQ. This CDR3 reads CASSWDISEAFF. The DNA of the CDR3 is TGCGCCAGCAGTTGGGACATTTCGGAAGCTTTCTTT.

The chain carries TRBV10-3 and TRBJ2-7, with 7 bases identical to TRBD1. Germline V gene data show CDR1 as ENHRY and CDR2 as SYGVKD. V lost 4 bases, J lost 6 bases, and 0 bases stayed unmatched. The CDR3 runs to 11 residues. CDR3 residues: CAISGTGEQYF. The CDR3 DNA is TGTGCCATCAGTGGGACAGGCGAGCAGTACTTC.

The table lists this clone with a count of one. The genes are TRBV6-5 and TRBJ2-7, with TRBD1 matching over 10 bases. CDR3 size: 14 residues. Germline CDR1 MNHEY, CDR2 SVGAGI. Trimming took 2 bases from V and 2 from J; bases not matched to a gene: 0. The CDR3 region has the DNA TGTGCCAGCAGTTACGACAGGGGGCCCTACGAGCAGTACTTC. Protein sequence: CASSYDRGPYEQYF.

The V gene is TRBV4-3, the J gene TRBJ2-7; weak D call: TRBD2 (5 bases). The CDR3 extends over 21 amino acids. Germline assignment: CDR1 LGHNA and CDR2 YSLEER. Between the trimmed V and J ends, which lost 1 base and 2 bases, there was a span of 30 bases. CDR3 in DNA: TGCGCCAGCAGCCAAGGACCAAGGATCGGGCCTGAGCGGCCGACGGCCTACGAGCAGTACTTC. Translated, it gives CASSQGPRIGPERPTAYEQYF.

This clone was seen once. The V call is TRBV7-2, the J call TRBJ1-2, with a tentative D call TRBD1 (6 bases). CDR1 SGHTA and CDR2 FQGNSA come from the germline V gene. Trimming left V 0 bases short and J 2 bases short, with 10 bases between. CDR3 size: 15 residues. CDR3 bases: TGTGCCAGCAGCTTAGCGCGGACAGAAAACTATGGCTACACCTTC. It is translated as CASSLARTENYGYTF.

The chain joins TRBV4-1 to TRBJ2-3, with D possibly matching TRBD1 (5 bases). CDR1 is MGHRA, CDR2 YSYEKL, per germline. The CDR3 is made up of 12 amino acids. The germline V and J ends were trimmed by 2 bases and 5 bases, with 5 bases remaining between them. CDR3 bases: TGCGCCAGCAGCCAAAGGGGAGATACGCAGTATTTT. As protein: CASSQRGDTQYF.

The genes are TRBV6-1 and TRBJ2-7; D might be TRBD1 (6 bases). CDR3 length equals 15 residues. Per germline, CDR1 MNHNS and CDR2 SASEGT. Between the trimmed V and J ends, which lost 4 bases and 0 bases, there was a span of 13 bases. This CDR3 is CASSVGTDSSYEQYF. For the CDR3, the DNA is TGTGCCAGCAGTGTAGGAACGGACAGCTCCTACGAGCAGTACTTC.

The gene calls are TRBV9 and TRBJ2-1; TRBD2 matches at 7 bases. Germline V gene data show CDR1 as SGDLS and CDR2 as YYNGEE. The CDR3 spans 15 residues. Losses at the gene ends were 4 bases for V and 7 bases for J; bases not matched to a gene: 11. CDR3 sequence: CASSLGSGTGNEQFF. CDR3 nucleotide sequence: TGTGCCAGCAGCCTCGGGAGCGGGACGGGGAATGAGCAGTTCTTC.

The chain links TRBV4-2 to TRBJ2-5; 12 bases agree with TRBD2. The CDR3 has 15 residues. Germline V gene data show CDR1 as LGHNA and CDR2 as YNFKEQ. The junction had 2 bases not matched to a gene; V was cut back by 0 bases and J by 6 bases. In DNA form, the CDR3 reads TGTGCCAGCAGCCAAGAAACTAGCGGGGGGAAGACCCAGTACTTC. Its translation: CASSQETSGGKTQYF.

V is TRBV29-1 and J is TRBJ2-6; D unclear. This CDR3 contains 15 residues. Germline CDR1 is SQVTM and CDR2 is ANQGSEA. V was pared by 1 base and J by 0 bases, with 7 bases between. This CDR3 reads CSVEVWISGANVLTF. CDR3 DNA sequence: TGCAGCGTTGAAGTGTGGATCTCTGGGGCCAACGTCCTGACTTTC.

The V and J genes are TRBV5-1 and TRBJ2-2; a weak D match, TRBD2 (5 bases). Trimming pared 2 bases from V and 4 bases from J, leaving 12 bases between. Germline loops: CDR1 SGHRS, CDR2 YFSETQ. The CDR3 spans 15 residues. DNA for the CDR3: TGCGCCAGCAGCTTCCCCGCAGAGGGCACCGGGGAGCTGTTTTTT. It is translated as CASSFPAEGTGELFF.

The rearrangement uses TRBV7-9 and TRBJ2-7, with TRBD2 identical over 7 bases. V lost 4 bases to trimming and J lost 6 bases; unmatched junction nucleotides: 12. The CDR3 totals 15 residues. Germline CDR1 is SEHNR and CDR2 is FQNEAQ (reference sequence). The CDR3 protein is CASSSPWGGFVEQYF. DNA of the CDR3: TGTGCCAGCAGCTCCCCCTGGGGGGGTTTCGTCGAGCAGTACTTC. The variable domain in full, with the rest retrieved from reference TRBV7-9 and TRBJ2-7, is DTGVSQNPRHKITKRGQNVTFRCDPISEHNRLYWYRQTLGQGPEFLTYFQNEAQLEKSRLLSDRFSAERPKGSFSTLEIQRTEQGDSAMYLCASSSPWGGFVEQYFGPGTRLTVT.

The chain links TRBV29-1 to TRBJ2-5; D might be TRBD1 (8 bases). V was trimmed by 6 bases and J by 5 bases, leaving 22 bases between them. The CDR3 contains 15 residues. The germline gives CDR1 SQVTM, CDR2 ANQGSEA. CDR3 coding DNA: TGCAGCGTCGCAATAACAGGGGGGGCTTTGGAGACCCAGTACTTC. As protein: CSVAITGGALETQYF.

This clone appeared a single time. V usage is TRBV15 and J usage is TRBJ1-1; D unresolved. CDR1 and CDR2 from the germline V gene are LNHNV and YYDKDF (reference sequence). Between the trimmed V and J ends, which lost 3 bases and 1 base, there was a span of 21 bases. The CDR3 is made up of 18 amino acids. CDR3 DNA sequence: TGTGCCACCAGCAGTGGCCTGGACGGAGGCCTTAGGAACACTGAAGCTTTCTTT. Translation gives CATSSGLDGGLRNTEAFF.

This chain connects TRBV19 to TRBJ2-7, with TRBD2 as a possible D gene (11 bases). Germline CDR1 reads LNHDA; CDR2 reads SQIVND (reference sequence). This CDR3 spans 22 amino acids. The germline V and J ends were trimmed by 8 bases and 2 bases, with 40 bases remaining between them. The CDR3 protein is CASRGWGQGITSGRGGAYEQYF. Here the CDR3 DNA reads TGTGCCAGTCGCGGGTGGGGACAGGGGATTACTAGCGGGAGAGGCGGAGCCTACGAGCAGTACTTC.

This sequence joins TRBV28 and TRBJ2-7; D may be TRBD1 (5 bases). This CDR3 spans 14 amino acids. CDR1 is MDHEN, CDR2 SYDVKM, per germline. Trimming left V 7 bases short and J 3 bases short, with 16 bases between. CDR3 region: CASILRRQGYEQYF. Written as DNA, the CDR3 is TGTGCCAGCATCTTGCGTCGGCAGGGCTACGAGCAGTACTTC.

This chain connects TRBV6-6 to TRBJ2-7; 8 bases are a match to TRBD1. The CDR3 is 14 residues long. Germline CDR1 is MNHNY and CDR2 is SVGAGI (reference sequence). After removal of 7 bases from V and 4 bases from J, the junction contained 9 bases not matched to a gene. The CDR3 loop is CASTFTGGVYEQYF. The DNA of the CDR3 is TGTGCCAGCACCTTCACAGGGGGAGTTTACGAGCAGTACTTC.

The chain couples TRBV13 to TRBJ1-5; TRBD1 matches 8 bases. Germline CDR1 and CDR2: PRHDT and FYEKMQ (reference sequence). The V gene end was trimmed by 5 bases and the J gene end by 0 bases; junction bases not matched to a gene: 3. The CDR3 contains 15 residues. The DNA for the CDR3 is TGTGCCAGCAGCCTTGGGACAGGTAGCAATCAGCCCCAGCATTTT. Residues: CASSLGTGSNQPQHF.

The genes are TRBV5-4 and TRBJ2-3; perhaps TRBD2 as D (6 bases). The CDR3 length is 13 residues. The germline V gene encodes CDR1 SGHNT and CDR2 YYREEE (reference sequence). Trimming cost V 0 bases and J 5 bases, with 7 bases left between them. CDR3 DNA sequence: TGTGCCAGCAGCTTGGTGGGGGGAGATACGCAGTATTTT. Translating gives CASSLVGGDTQYF.